This T cell receptor (beta chain) derives from a study of Tregs in tolerant kidney transplant recipients. The table came from immunoSEQ multiplex PCR; TCRdb's copy has only in-frame clones and leaves some out. The sample has 30,000 or so clones. About this clone itself: Its specificity is not known. The read halts 3 residues ahead of the CDR3 end, with the missing end drawn from the germline J gene.

This CDR3 is built from 16 residues. With V trimmed by 1 base and J by 0 bases, 4 bases remained unmatched. Study-wide results and limits: Biological reproducibility was not directly addressed, but technical replication error appeared minimal. The most relevant donor-specific Treg TCRbeta repertoire apparently came from expansion with activated donor B cells.

The starting material was CD8+ T cells from blood, obtained before the transplant. V and J are TRBV23-1 and TRBJ1-1; TRBD1 matches 8 bases. TRBV23-1 is classed as an ORF, of uncertain function. This receptor was obtained from a human donor who received a combined kidney and bone marrow transplant. The CDR3 DNA, read in part, is TGCGCCAGCAGTCAATGGCCAGGGGGCCTGAACACTGAA. Protein product: CASSQWPGGLNTE. The complete CDR3 reads CASSQWPGGLNTEAFF.